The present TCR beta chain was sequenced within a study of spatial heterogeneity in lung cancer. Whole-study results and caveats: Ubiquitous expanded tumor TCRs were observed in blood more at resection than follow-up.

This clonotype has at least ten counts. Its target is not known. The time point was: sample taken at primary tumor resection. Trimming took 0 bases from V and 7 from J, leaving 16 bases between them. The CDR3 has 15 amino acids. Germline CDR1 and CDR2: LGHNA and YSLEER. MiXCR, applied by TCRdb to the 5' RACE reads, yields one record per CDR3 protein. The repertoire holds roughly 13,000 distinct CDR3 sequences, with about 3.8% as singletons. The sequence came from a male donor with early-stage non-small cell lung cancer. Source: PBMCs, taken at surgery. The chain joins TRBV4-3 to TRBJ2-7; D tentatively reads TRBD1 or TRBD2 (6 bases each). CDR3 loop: CASSQDEARRGEQYF. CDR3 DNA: TGCGCCAGCAGCCAAGATGAGGCGCGGAGGGGGGAGCAGTACTTC.